The clone carrying this TCR beta chain was seen a single time. V lost 8 bases, J lost 5 bases, and 8 bases stayed unmatched. This CDR3 spans 14 amino acids. Germline CDR1 MNHEY, CDR2 SVGAGI. This specimen comes from a study of shared clonotypes between healthy human individuals. For the study at large: Ranging from 18 to 49 in age, donors were two women and a few men.

Several immunoSEQ plates received, in even portions, the genomic DNA of each subset. Here immunoSEQ multiplex PCR was the method, and the copy in TCRdb shows in-frame clones only, minus some. The data contain about 2 million clones, around 96% of them singletons. CD45RO-negative cells were positively selected for CCR7, leaving out terminally differentiated effector memory CD45RA+ cells. Every donor was a Caucasian adult from Nashville, Tennessee. The chain has TRBV6-5 and TRBJ2-3, with TRBD2 matching over 9 bases. The receptor was isolated from a man between 18 and 35 years old in good health. Input material: naive CD8+ T cells sorted from blood. This CDR3 is CASGRRLAEDTQYF. CDR3 DNA: TGTGCCAGCGGACGGCGACTAGCGGAAGATACGCAGTATTTT.